This TCR beta chain was recorded in a study of T cells in Graves' hyperthyroidism and ophthalmopathy. This clonotype was found many times. It was RNA transcripts that yielded the amplified TCR beta CDR3 regions. When the TCR CDR3 underwent first-round RT-PCR, the HTBI primer set was used. TCRdb re-derived calls from the multiplex PCR reads in MiXCR, one entry per CDR3 protein. The sample includes over 700,000 distinct CDR3 sequences, around a sixth of them seen just once. CDR1 and CDR2 (germline): SGHRS, YFSETQ. The CDR3 sequence is 13 residues long. Trimming took 2 bases from V and 3 from J, leaving 8 bases between them.

The rearrangement joins TRBV5-1 to TRBJ2-5; D is unclear. This TCR derives from a woman between 45 and 60 years old with Graves' hyperthyroidism that later progressed to Graves' ophthalmopathy. The sample consisted of blood. The CDR3 protein is CASSFRVEETQYF. CDR3 coding DNA: TGCGCCAGCAGCTTCCGGGTGGAAGAGACCCAGTACTTC.